This T cell receptor beta chain was found in a study of blood T cell repertoires in COVID-19. Trimming took 1 base from V and 1 from J, leaving 8 bases between them. Per the germline V gene, CDR1 is GTSNPN and CDR2 is SVGIG (reference sequence). CDR3 length: 14 residues. Under the authors' procedure: By means of reference gene primer amplification, nucleated cell counts were estimated. Repertoires were generated with immunoSEQ multiplex PCR, while TCRdb's copy carries only in-frame clones and drops some. That table is the source of V, J and clone size, and D and trimming were worked out from the DNA. This table holds around 300,000 clones, approximately 91% found once. About this clone: The identical CDR3 is also encoded by other nucleotide sequences in the sample.

This TCR was recovered from a woman in her forties who had recovered from COVID-19. This chain links TRBV30 with TRBJ1-5; D unresolved. The sequencing input was peripheral blood. The CDR3 protein is CAWSASGSNQPQHF. Here the CDR3 DNA reads TGTGCCTGGAGTGCCAGCGGGAGCAATCAGCCCCAGCATTTT.